The TCR beta chain described here comes from a study of Graves' ophthalmopathy and Graves' hyperthyroidism. CDR1 is SGHRS and CDR2 is YFSETQ in the germline V gene. The CDR3 spans 17 residues. The V gene lost 0 bases and the J gene lost 4 bases, with 19 bases spanning the gap. Study observations and caveats: The model reached 65% to 71% sensitivity and about 73% specificity for predicting ophthalmopathy progression. Among expanded thyroid clonotypes above 0.001 frequency, most also occurred in blood.

For repertoire sequencing, the TCR beta CDR3 regions were amplified from RNA transcripts. Second-round multiplex PCR came after a first-round RT-PCR that employed HTBI primers. TCRdb re-analysed the multiplex PCR reads in MiXCR, keeping a single row per CDR3 protein. The sample lists over 15,000 distinct CDR3 sequences; 46% were seen once. A remark on this clonotype: Its antigen is undetermined.

The chain couples TRBV5-1 to TRBJ1-1; D possibly corresponds to TRBD1 (5 bases). The sequencing input was peripheral blood. The sequence derives from a woman aged 35 to 49 with stable Graves' hyperthyroidism. Here the CDR3 DNA reads TGCGCCAGCAGCTTGGAACCAGGGTCTGCGCGTGCCACTGAAGCTTTCTTT. This sequence encodes CASSLEPGSARATEAFF.